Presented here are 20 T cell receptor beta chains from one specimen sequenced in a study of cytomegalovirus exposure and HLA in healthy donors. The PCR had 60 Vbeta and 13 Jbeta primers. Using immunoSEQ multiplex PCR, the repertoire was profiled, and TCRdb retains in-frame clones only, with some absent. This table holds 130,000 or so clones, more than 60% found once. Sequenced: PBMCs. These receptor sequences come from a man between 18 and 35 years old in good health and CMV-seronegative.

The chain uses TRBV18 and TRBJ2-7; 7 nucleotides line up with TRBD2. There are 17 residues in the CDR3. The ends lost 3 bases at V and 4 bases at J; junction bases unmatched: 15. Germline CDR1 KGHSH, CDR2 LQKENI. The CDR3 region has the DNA TGTGCCAGCTCACCGACGAACCGGGACTACCTCAGTTACGAGCAGTACTTC. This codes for CASSPTNRDYLSYEQYF. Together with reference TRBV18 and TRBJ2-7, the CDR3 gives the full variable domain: NAGVMQNPRHLVRRRGQEARLRCSPMKGHSHVYWYRQLPEEGLKFMVYLQKENIIDESGMPKERFSAEFPKEGPSILRIQQVVRGDSAAYFCASSPTNRDYLSYEQYFGPGTRLTVT.

CDR3 amino acids: CAIKVTTGKYAEAFF. DNA for the CDR3: TGTGCCATCAAGGTTACCACAGGGAAGTATGCTGAAGCTTTCTTT. The V and J genes are TRBV10-3 and TRBJ1-1, with D possibly matching TRBD1 (6 bases). Germline CDR1 ENHRY, CDR2 SYGVKD. The CDR3 length is 15 residues. The ends were cut back, 7 bases at V and 6 bases at J, with 21 bases in the middle.

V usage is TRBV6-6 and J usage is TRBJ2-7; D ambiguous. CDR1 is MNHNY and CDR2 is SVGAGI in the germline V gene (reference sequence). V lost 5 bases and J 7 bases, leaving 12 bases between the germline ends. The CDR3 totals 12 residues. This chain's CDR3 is CASSPPPGEQYF. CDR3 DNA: TGTGCCAGCAGTCCCCCCCCCGGGGAGCAGTACTTC.

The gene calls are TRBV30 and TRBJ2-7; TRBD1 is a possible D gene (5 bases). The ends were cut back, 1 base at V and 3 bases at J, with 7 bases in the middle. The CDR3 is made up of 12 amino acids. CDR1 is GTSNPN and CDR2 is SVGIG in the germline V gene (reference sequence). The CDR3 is CAWSEGFYEQYF. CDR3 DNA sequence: TGTGCCTGGAGTGAGGGGTTCTACGAGCAGTACTTC.

The CDR3, as DNA: TGTGCCAGCAGCTTAGGAGCCGCCTCGACTGAAGCTTTCTTT. It is translated as CASSLGAASTEAFF. The chain couples TRBV5-4 to TRBJ1-1; the D is unclear. V gave up 2 bases and J gave up 5 bases, with 13 bases separating them. CDR1 and CDR2 from the germline V gene are SGHNT and YYREEE (reference sequence). The CDR3 runs 14 residues.

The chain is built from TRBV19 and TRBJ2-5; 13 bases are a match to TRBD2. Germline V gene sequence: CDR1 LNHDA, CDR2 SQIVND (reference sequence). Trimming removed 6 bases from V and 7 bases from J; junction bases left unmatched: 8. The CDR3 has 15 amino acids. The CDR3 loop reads CASSATSGGAGTQYF. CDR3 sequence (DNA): TGTGCCAGTAGCGCCACTAGCGGGGGGGCCGGGACCCAGTACTTC.

The CDR3 sequence: CASSARDSTYEQYF. As DNA, the CDR3 is TGTGCCAGCAGTGCCCGGGACAGTACCTACGAGCAGTACTTC. The V and J genes are TRBV25-1 and TRBJ2-7, with 7 bases identical to TRBD1. The trim removed 4 bases at V and 2 bases at J, leaving 5 bases unmatched. The germline V gene has CDR1 MGHDK and CDR2 SYGVNS. This CDR3 is 14 amino acids long.

In DNA, the CDR3 is TGTGCCAGCACGGCGGGGGGACAGGGAGCCGGAGAGACCCAGTACTTC. This encodes CASTAGGQGAGETQYF. The chain joins TRBV28 to TRBJ2-5; possibly TRBD1 for D (9 bases). V lost 7 bases and J lost 4, with 22 bases in between. From germline, CDR1 is MDHEN and CDR2 SYDVKM. CDR3 length equals 16 residues.

CDR3 sequence reads: CATSRVSGTGSYEQYF. In DNA, the CDR3 is TGTGCCACCAGCAGAGTTAGTGGGACAGGGTCCTACGAGCAGTACTTC. This chain joins TRBV15 and TRBJ2-7, with 9 bases that match TRBD1. This CDR3 is 16 amino acids long. Germline V lookup: CDR1 LNHNV, CDR2 YYDKDF (reference sequence). The V and J ends lost 1 base and 1 base, in that order; junction bases with no gene match: 5.

The CDR3 loop reads CASSPREGANTEAFF. The CDR3 DNA sequence: TGTGCCAGCTCACCTAGGGAAGGGGCGAACACTGAAGCTTTCTTT. The J gene is TRBJ1-1, the V gene TRBV18; tentative D call: TRBD1 (5 bases). The CDR3 runs to 15 residues. Germline V gives CDR1 KGHSH, CDR2 LQKENI. Trimming removed 3 bases from V and 1 base from J, with 12 bases in between.

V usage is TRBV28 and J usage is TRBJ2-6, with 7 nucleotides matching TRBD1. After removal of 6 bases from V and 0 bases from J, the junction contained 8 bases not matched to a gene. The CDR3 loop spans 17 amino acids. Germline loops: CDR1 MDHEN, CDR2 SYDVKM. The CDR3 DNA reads TGTGCCAGCAGGGGAGACAGGGCTCCCTCTGGGGCCAACGTCCTGACTTTC. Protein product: CASRGDRAPSGANVLTF.

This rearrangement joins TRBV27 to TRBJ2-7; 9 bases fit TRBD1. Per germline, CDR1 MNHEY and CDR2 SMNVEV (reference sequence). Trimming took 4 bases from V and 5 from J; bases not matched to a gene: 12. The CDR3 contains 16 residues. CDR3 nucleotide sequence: TGTGCCAGCAGTTCGTACCCGGGACAGGGAACCCACGAGCAGTACTTC. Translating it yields CASSSYPGQGTHEQYF.

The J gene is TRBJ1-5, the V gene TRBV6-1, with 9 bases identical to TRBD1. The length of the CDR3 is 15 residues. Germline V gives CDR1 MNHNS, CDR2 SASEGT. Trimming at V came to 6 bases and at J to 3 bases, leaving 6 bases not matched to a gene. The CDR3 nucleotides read TGTGCCAGCAGCCTCGACAGGGGGGTCAATCAGCCCCAGCATTTT. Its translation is CASSLDRGVNQPQHF.

CDR3 DNA: TGCACCAGCAGAACCAAGACCCGGCGGGGCAAAAACATTCAGTACTTC. As protein: CTSRTKTRRGKNIQYF. The rearrangement joins TRBV1 to TRBJ2-4; the table's D call, TRBD2, was not checked against the DNA. TRBV1 counts as a pseudogene. The CDR3 runs to 16 residues.

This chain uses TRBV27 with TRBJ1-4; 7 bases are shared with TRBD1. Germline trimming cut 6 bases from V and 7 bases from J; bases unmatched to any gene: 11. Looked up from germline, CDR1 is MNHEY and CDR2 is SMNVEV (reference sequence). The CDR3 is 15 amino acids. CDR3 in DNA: TGTGCCAGCAGACCCCGACAGGGTCGGTCTGAAAAACTGTTTTTT. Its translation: CASRPRQGRSEKLFF.

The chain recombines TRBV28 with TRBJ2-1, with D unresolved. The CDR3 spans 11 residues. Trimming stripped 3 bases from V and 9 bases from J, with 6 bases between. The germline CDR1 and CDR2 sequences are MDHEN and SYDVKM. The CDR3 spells CASSFGFEQFF. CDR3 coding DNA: TGTGCCAGCAGTTTCGGTTTTGAGCAGTTCTTC.

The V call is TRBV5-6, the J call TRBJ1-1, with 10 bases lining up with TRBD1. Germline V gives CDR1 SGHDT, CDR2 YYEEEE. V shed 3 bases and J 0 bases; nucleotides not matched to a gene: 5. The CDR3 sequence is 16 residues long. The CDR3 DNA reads TGTGCCAGCAGCTGGGGGACAGGGGCTCTGAACACTGAAGCTTTCTTT. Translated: CASSWGTGALNTEAFF.

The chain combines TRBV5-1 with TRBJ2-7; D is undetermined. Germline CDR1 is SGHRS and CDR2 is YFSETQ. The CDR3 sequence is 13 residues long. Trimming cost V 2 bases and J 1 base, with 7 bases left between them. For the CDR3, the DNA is TGCGCCAGCAGCTTAACTCAATCCTACGAGCAGTACTTC. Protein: CASSLTQSYEQYF.

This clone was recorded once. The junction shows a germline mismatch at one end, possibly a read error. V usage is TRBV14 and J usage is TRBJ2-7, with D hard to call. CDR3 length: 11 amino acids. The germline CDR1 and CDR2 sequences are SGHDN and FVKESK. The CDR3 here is CASGQEIVQYF. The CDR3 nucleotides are TGTGCCAGCGGCCAAGAAATAGTGCAGTACTTC.

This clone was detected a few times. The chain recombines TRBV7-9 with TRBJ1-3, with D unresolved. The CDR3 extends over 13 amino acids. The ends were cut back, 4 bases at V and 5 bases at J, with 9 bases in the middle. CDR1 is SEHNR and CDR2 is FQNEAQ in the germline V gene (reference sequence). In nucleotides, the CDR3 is TGTGCCAGCAGCTCCTCGGTCCGAAACACCATATATTTT. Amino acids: CASSSSVRNTIYF. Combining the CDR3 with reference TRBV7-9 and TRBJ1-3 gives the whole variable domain DTGVSQNPRHKITKRGQNVTFRCDPISEHNRLYWYRQTLGQGPEFLTYFQNEAQLEKSRLLSDRFSAERPKGSFSTLEIQRTEQGDSAMYLCASSSSVRNTIYFGEGSWLTVV.